These T cell receptor beta chains were read from a single sample in a study of T-cell reconstitution after alpha-beta-depleted transplantation in children. TCRdb analysed the PCR reads with MiXCR anew, one entry per CDR3 protein. The sample includes more than 250,000 distinct CDR3 sequences, approximately 9.8% seen only once; the top ten take about 9.5%. This material consisted of PBMCs from the stem cell graft donor, taken from the stem cell graft. Every receptor here comes from a human donor who donated a stem cell graft to a child with SCID. Each CDR3 is given with its conserved first and last residue. The D gene is left open where the match is weak. Only part of the rows carry a size: once, few, many, or a class if the clone is expanded.

j_gene: TRBJ2-1
abundance: few
d_gene: TRBD2
v_gene: TRBV7-3
CDR3aa: CASSLGISGGVDEQFF
CDR3nt: TGTGCCAGCAGCTTAGGGATTAGCGGGGGGGTCGATGAGCAGTTCTTC

j_gene: TRBJ2-7
abundance: few
d_gene: .
v_gene: TRBV7-2
CDR3aa: CASSPSGLGGSSYEQYF
CDR3nt: TGTGCCAGCAGCCCCTCTGGCCTCGGGGGAAGCTCCTACGAGCAGTACTTC

j_gene: TRBJ2-7
abundance: few
d_gene: .
v_gene: TRBV5-4
CDR3aa: CASSSDWGSEQYF
CDR3nt: TGTGCCAGCAGCTCTGACTGGGGTTCCGAGCAGTACTTC

j_gene: TRBJ2-1
abundance: .
d_gene: TRBD2
v_gene: TRBV2
CDR3aa: CASSPLAGELSEQFF
CDR3nt: TGTGCCAGCAGTCCACTAGCGGGGGAACTAAGTGAGCAGTTCTTC

j_gene: TRBJ2-3
abundance: .
d_gene: TRBD2
v_gene: TRBV5-1
CDR3aa: CASSLPVAGGITDTQYF
CDR3nt: TGCGCCAGCAGCTTGCCCGTAGCGGGGGGAATCACAGATACGCAGTATTTT

j_gene: TRBJ2-7
abundance: few
d_gene: .
v_gene: TRBV25-1
CDR3aa: CASRTPLGEQYF
CDR3nt: TGTGCCAGCAGGACCCCGCTGGGCGAGCAGTACTTC

j_gene: TRBJ1-2
abundance: .
d_gene: .
v_gene: TRBV6-1
CDR3aa: CASSEAKENYGYTF
CDR3nt: TGTGCCAGCAGTGAAGCTAAAGAAAACTATGGCTACACCTTC

j_gene: TRBJ2-7
abundance: .
d_gene: TRBD1
v_gene: TRBV23-1
CDR3aa: CASPYHGTGDEYEQYF
CDR3nt: TGCGCCAGCCCCTACCATGGGACAGGGGATGAGTACGAGCAGTACTTC

j_gene: TRBJ2-7
abundance: few
d_gene: .
v_gene: TRBV7-8
CDR3aa: CASSSHTGFEQYF
CDR3nt: TGTGCCAGCAGTTCACACACCGGGTTCGAGCAGTACTTC

j_gene: TRBJ1-1
abundance: many
d_gene: .
v_gene: TRBV29-1
CDR3aa: CSVEDGARVANEAFF
CDR3nt: TGCAGCGTTGAAGATGGGGCAAGGGTTGCCAATGAAGCTTTCTTT

j_gene: TRBJ2-1
abundance: once
d_gene: .
v_gene: TRBV12-3/TRBV12-4
CDR3aa: CASSHSVVNEQFF
CDR3nt: TGTGCCAGCAGCCACAGTGTGGTAAATGAGCAGTTCTTC

j_gene: TRBJ1-4
abundance: .
d_gene: .
v_gene: TRBV12-3/TRBV12-4
CDR3aa: CASSSGWGSEKLFF
CDR3nt: TGTGCCAGCAGTTCCGGGTGGGGGAGTGAAAAACTGTTTTTT

j_gene: TRBJ2-3
abundance: few
d_gene: .
v_gene: TRBV11-2
CDR3aa: CASSTGGLHTDTQYF
CDR3nt: TGTGCCAGCAGCACCGGCGGGCTCCACACAGATACGCAGTATTTT

j_gene: TRBJ1-6
abundance: few
d_gene: .
v_gene: TRBV12-3/TRBV12-4
CDR3aa: CASQEGTINSPLHF
CDR3nt: TGTGCCAGCCAAGAGGGGACTATTAATTCACCCCTCCACTTT

j_gene: TRBJ2-7
abundance: .
d_gene: TRBD1
v_gene: TRBV20-1
CDR3aa: CSARDRDRLYEQYF
CDR3nt: TGCAGTGCTAGAGATAGGGACAGGCTCTACGAGCAGTACTTC

j_gene: TRBJ2-6
abundance: few
d_gene: .
v_gene: TRBV6-5
CDR3aa: CATRYVQVSGANVLTF
CDR3nt: TGTGCCACCCGTTATGTACAGGTCTCTGGGGCCAACGTCCTGACTTTC

j_gene: TRBJ2-7
abundance: .
d_gene: .
v_gene: TRBV11-1
CDR3aa: CASSSTGTRSYEQYF
CDR3nt: TGTGCCAGCAGCTCGACCGGGACACGGTCCTACGAGCAGTACTTC

j_gene: TRBJ2-1
abundance: few
d_gene: .
v_gene: TRBV18
CDR3aa: CASSPPFPWDNEQFF
CDR3nt: TGTGCCAGCTCACCACCCTTCCCTTGGGACAATGAGCAGTTCTTC

j_gene: TRBJ1-1
abundance: few
d_gene: .
v_gene: TRBV10-2
CDR3aa: CASSDAVGVTEAFF
CDR3nt: TGCGCCAGCAGTGACGCTGTAGGGGTCACTGAAGCTTTCTTT

j_gene: TRBJ1-1
abundance: .
d_gene: TRBD1
v_gene: TRBV12-3/TRBV12-4
CDR3aa: CASRGTGVNTEAFF
CDR3nt: TGTGCCAGCAGAGGAACAGGGGTGAACACTGAAGCTTTCTTT

j_gene: TRBJ2-1
abundance: .
d_gene: .
v_gene: TRBV18
CDR3aa: CASSPTDSTEQFF
CDR3nt: TGTGCCAGCTCACCCACGGACAGCACAGAGCAGTTCTTC

j_gene: TRBJ2-3
abundance: few
d_gene: TRBD2
v_gene: TRBV12-3/TRBV12-4
CDR3aa: CASTGTTVTDTQYF
CDR3nt: TGTGCCAGCACCGGGACTACCGTCACAGATACGCAGTATTTT

j_gene: TRBJ2-2
abundance: .
d_gene: TRBD1
v_gene: TRBV10-2
CDR3aa: CAVGTGDGELFF
CDR3nt: TGCGCCGTCGGGACAGGGGACGGGGAGCTGTTTTTT